This T cell receptor (beta chain) was identified during a study of T-cell memory formation after mild COVID-19. Across the whole study: Largely, the TCR clusters proved donor specific.

Trimming took 1 base from V and 1 from J, leaving 13 bases between them. The CDR3 sequence is 16 residues long. Using its own MiXCR run on the 5' RACE reads, TCRdb lists one record per CDR3 protein. The sample carries fewer than 550,000 distinct CDR3 sequences, approximately 20% recorded once. A word on this clonotype: The antigen is not known.

Study results and caveats: Among CD4+ contracting clones, most were CM and EM, and CD8+ ones EMRA.

This clonotype originated in an adult woman who had mild COVID-19 (a few samples of this study predate the infection). Cell type and time point are not known. V and J are TRBV12-3 or TRBV12-4 and TRBJ1-2, with D tentatively TRBD1 (5 bases). The sequencing sample was made of PBMCs or a T cell subset sorted from them (not recorded which). The CDR3 reads CASSLGSGQLNYGYTF. The CDR3 DNA follows: TGTGCCAGCAGTTTAGGTTCGGGGCAGCTTAACTATGGCTACACCTTC.